This is a list of T cell receptor beta chains from one sample in a study of graft-versus-host responses after intestinal transplantation. Only in-frame clones appear in the TCRdb table, and some are missing; sequencing was by immunoSEQ multiplex PCR. The sample lists fewer than 150,000 clones; over 85% were seen once. Their recognized antigens are unknown. The source material was unstimulated CD4+ T cells sorted from spleen or lymph node cells, sampled before intestinal transplant. Receptor source: a human donor who received an intestinal transplant. Each CDR3 is given with its conserved first and last residue. A D gene is named only where the DNA matches it firmly. A clone size is listed for some rows: how often the clone was seen (once, few, many), or a class if it is expanded.

d_call: .
v_call: TRBV19
clone_size: .
j_call: TRBJ2-7
cdr3_aa: CASSIALQGLYEQYF
cdr3_nt: TGTGCCAGTAGTATCGCCTTACAGGGTCTTTACGAGCAGTACTTC

d_call: TRBD1
v_call: TRBV6-5
clone_size: .
j_call: TRBJ1-2
cdr3_aa: CASSEWAGGPGYTF
cdr3_nt: TGTGCCAGCAGTGAATGGGCAGGGGGCCCCGGCTACACCTTC

d_call: .
v_call: TRBV11-2
clone_size: few
j_call: TRBJ2-1
cdr3_aa: CASSLDRSNEQFF
cdr3_nt: TGTGCCAGCAGCTTGGACCGGTCAAATGAGCAGTTCTTC

d_call: TRBD1
v_call: TRBV19
clone_size: .
j_call: TRBJ1-3
cdr3_aa: CASSISGQGYGNTIYF
cdr3_nt: TGTGCCAGTAGTATCAGCGGACAGGGGTATGGAAACACCATATATTTT

d_call: .
v_call: TRBV2
clone_size: .
j_call: TRBJ1-3
cdr3_aa: CANLVSGNTIYF
cdr3_nt: TGTGCCAACCTAGTATCTGGAAACACCATATATTTT

d_call: TRBD2
v_call: TRBV9
clone_size: .
j_call: TRBJ2-5
cdr3_aa: CASSVGRGGVRGETQYF
cdr3_nt: TGTGCCAGCAGCGTAGGCCGGGGGGGCGTGAGGGGAGAGACCCAGTACTTC

d_call: TRBD1
v_call: TRBV18
clone_size: .
j_call: TRBJ2-7
cdr3_aa: CASSHDRGRSEQYF
cdr3_nt: TGTGCCAGCTCACACGACAGGGGACGTTCCGAGCAGTACTTC

d_call: .
v_call: TRBV2
clone_size: once
j_call: TRBJ2-1
cdr3_aa: CATTTGTSYNEQFF
cdr3_nt: TGTGCCACAACCACCGGGACATCGTACAATGAGCAGTTCTTC

d_call: .
v_call: TRBV27
clone_size: .
j_call: TRBJ1-6
cdr3_aa: CASSSPGDTPFSPLHF
cdr3_nt: TGTGCCAGCAGTTCCCCAGGGGACACACCATTTTCACCCCTCCACTTT

d_call: .
v_call: TRBV5-4
clone_size: .
j_call: TRBJ1-4
cdr3_aa: CASSPGQTNEKLFF
cdr3_nt: TGTGCCAGCAGCCCTGGACAGACTAATGAAAAACTGTTTTTT

d_call: .
v_call: TRBV6-5
clone_size: once
j_call: TRBJ2-3
cdr3_aa: CASRTDRSTDTQYF
cdr3_nt: TGTGCCAGCAGGACAGACAGGAGCACAGATACGCAGTATTTT

d_call: .
v_call: TRBV10-1
clone_size: .
j_call: TRBJ2-1
cdr3_aa: CASSVSRAPRNEQFF
cdr3_nt: TGCGCCAGCAGTGTAAGCAGGGCCCCTCGGAATGAGCAGTTCTTC

d_call: .
v_call: TRBV10-3
clone_size: .
j_call: TRBJ2-3
cdr3_aa: CAISESLGRVLTHPGTDTQYF
cdr3_nt: TGTGCCATCAGTGAGTCTCTCGGTCGGGTCCTGACCCACCCCGGCACAGATACGCAGTATTTT

d_call: TRBD1
v_call: TRBV27
clone_size: .
j_call: TRBJ2-3
cdr3_aa: CASSPLGQGVYTQYF
cdr3_nt: TGTGCCAGCAGTCCCTTGGGACAGGGGGTATATACGCAGTATTTT

d_call: .
v_call: TRBV13
clone_size: .
j_call: TRBJ1-3
cdr3_aa: CASSFPGNTIYF
cdr3_nt: TGTGCCAGCAGCTTTCCGGGAAACACCATATATTTT

d_call: .
v_call: TRBV18
clone_size: .
j_call: TRBJ2-1
cdr3_aa: CASSLGIGSYNEQFF
cdr3_nt: TGTGCCAGCTCACTTGGGATCGGCTCCTACAATGAGCAGTTCTTC

d_call: .
v_call: TRBV6-5
clone_size: .
j_call: TRBJ2-5
cdr3_aa: CASSYWGQETQYF
cdr3_nt: TGTGCCAGCAGTTATTGGGGGCAAGAGACCCAGTACTTC

d_call: .
v_call: TRBV15
clone_size: .
j_call: TRBJ1-3
cdr3_aa: CATSRDRKGRPGNTIYF
cdr3_nt: TGTGCCACCAGCAGAGATCGAAAGGGGAGGCCTGGAAACACCATATATTTT

d_call: .
v_call: TRBV9
clone_size: .
j_call: TRBJ2-3
cdr3_aa: CASSVGGDRLQDTQYF
cdr3_nt: TGTGCCAGCAGCGTAGGAGGGGACCGCCTTCAAGATACGCAGTATTTT

d_call: .
v_call: TRBV6-1
clone_size: .
j_call: TRBJ1-6
cdr3_aa: CASRRIQGGGSPLHF
cdr3_nt: TGTGCCAGCAGGCGAATACAGGGCGGAGGTTCACCCCTCCACTTT

d_call: TRBD1
v_call: TRBV5-1
clone_size: .
j_call: TRBJ2-7
cdr3_aa: CASSPQGANSYEQYF
cdr3_nt: TGCGCCAGCAGCCCCCAGGGGGCAAACTCCTACGAGCAGTACTTC

d_call: .
v_call: TRBV2
clone_size: .
j_call: TRBJ1-6
cdr3_aa: CASSNNSPLHF
cdr3_nt: TGTGCCAGCAGCAACAATTCACCCCTCCACTTT

d_call: TRBD1
v_call: TRBV4-1
clone_size: .
j_call: TRBJ2-5
cdr3_aa: CASSQGGTGAPPQETQYF
cdr3_nt: TGCGCCAGCAGCCAAGGTGGGACAGGGGCGCCCCCACAAGAGACCCAGTACTTC

d_call: TRBD1
v_call: TRBV5-1
clone_size: .
j_call: TRBJ2-3
cdr3_aa: CASSPDRGEDTQYF
cdr3_nt: TGCGCCAGCAGCCCGGACAGGGGGGAAGATACGCAGTATTTT

d_call: TRBD1
v_call: TRBV30
clone_size: .
j_call: TRBJ1-1
cdr3_aa: CAWKGQMNTEAFF
cdr3_nt: TGTGCCTGGAAGGGACAGATGAACACTGAAGCTTTCTTT

d_call: TRBD2
v_call: TRBV12-5
clone_size: .
j_call: TRBJ2-1
cdr3_aa: CASGLVRLAGSGAHNEQFF
cdr3_nt: TGTGCTAGTGGTTTGGTACGGCTAGCGGGGTCTGGCGCCCACAATGAGCAGTTCTTC

d_call: .
v_call: TRBV4-1
clone_size: .
j_call: TRBJ2-1
cdr3_aa: CASSLQSNNEQFF
cdr3_nt: TGCGCCAGCAGCCTACAATCTAACAATGAGCAGTTCTTC

d_call: .
v_call: TRBV5-1
clone_size: .
j_call: TRBJ1-1
cdr3_aa: CASSLAGNTEAFF
cdr3_nt: TGCGCCAGCAGCTTGGCGGGGAACACTGAAGCTTTCTTT

d_call: TRBD1
v_call: TRBV7-8
clone_size: .
j_call: TRBJ1-5
cdr3_aa: CASSLDDRGIYQPQHF
cdr3_nt: TGTGCCAGCAGCTTAGACGACAGGGGCATCTATCAGCCCCAGCATTTT

d_call: .
v_call: TRBV9
clone_size: .
j_call: TRBJ1-5
cdr3_aa: CASSGGGDKNQPQHF
cdr3_nt: TGTGCCAGCAGCGGTGGTGGGGACAAAAATCAGCCCCAGCATTTT

d_call: .
v_call: TRBV18
clone_size: medium-sized
j_call: TRBJ2-7
cdr3_aa: CASSPAGGVYEQYF
cdr3_nt: TGTGCCAGCTCACCGGCCGGTGGCGTCTACGAGCAGTACTTC

d_call: .
v_call: TRBV6-5
clone_size: .
j_call: TRBJ1-4
cdr3_aa: CASSYSDATNEKLFF
cdr3_nt: TGTGCCAGCAGTTATTCCGATGCAACTAATGAAAAACTGTTTTTT

d_call: .
v_call: TRBV5-6
clone_size: .
j_call: TRBJ1-3
cdr3_aa: CASSLRVGDTIYF
cdr3_nt: TGTGCCAGCAGCCTCCGGGTCGGTGACACCATATATTTT

d_call: .
v_call: TRBV12-5
clone_size: .
j_call: TRBJ1-5
cdr3_aa: CASGLGEREPQHF
cdr3_nt: TGTGCTAGTGGTTTGGGGGAGCGGGAGCCCCAGCATTTT

d_call: TRBD2
v_call: TRBV7-3
clone_size: .
j_call: TRBJ2-3
cdr3_aa: CASSLDTRRGDGDTQYF
cdr3_nt: TGTGCCAGCAGCTTAGATACTCGGCGGGGGGACGGAGATACGCAGTATTTT

d_call: .
v_call: TRBV6-5
clone_size: .
j_call: TRBJ2-1
cdr3_aa: CASSKDYNEQFF
cdr3_nt: TGTGCCAGCAGCAAGGACTACAATGAGCAGTTCTTC

d_call: TRBD1
v_call: TRBV11-3
clone_size: .
j_call: TRBJ1-2
cdr3_aa: CASSRRGPGSGYTF
cdr3_nt: TGTGCCAGCAGCCGCAGGGGGCCGGGGTCTGGCTACACCTTC

d_call: .
v_call: TRBV4-2
clone_size: .
j_call: TRBJ2-1
cdr3_aa: CASSQDSFYNEQFF
cdr3_nt: TGTGCCAGCAGCCAAGACAGTTTTTACAATGAGCAGTTCTTC

d_call: TRBD2
v_call: TRBV29-1
clone_size: .
j_call: TRBJ2-7
cdr3_aa: CSVGGGSHEQYF
cdr3_nt: TGCAGCGTTGGGGGGGGGTCCCACGAGCAGTACTTC

d_call: TRBD1
v_call: TRBV6-6
clone_size: .
j_call: TRBJ1-5
cdr3_aa: CASNRDRDQPQHF
cdr3_nt: TGTGCCAGCAACCGGGACAGGGATCAGCCCCAGCATTTT

d_call: TRBD1
v_call: TRBV27
clone_size: .
j_call: TRBJ1-1
cdr3_aa: CASRSGGKLTEAFF
cdr3_nt: TGTGCCAGCCGTTCAGGGGGTAAGTTAACTGAAGCTTTCTTT

d_call: .
v_call: TRBV6-5
clone_size: .
j_call: TRBJ2-7
cdr3_aa: CASSYFQRTPSYEQYF
cdr3_nt: TGTGCCAGCAGTTACTTCCAGCGGACTCCCTCCTACGAGCAGTACTTC

d_call: .
v_call: TRBV2
clone_size: .
j_call: TRBJ1-5
cdr3_aa: CASTLEGGNQPQHF
cdr3_nt: TGTGCCAGCACTTTGGAGGGGGGAAACCAGCCCCAGCATTTT

d_call: .
v_call: TRBV2
clone_size: .
j_call: TRBJ1-1
cdr3_aa: CASSGTSDTEAFF
cdr3_nt: TGTGCCAGCAGTGGGACATCAGACACTGAAGCTTTCTTT

d_call: .
v_call: TRBV5-1
clone_size: .
j_call: TRBJ1-2
cdr3_aa: CASSLGDSSYGYTF
cdr3_nt: TGCGCCAGCAGCTTGGGAGACAGCTCCTATGGCTACACCTTC

d_call: .
v_call: TRBV5-4
clone_size: .
j_call: TRBJ1-3
cdr3_aa: CASSLGSSGNTIYF
cdr3_nt: TGTGCCAGCAGCTTGGGGTCCTCTGGAAACACCATATATTTT

d_call: .
v_call: TRBV21-1
clone_size: .
j_call: TRBJ1-1
cdr3_aa: CASSTCHNGTVNTEAFF
cdr3_nt: TGTGCCAGCAGCACCTGCCATAACGGGACAGTGAACACTGAAGCTTTCTTT

d_call: .
v_call: TRBV4-1
clone_size: .
j_call: TRBJ2-1
cdr3_aa: CASSQGGQGYNEQFF
cdr3_nt: TGCGCCAGCAGCCAAGGGGGTCAGGGCTACAATGAGCAGTTCTTC

d_call: .
v_call: TRBV29-1
clone_size: .
j_call: TRBJ2-1
cdr3_aa: CSGGGPRSDEQFF
cdr3_nt: TGCAGCGGTGGGGGGCCGCGGTCAGATGAGCAGTTCTTC

d_call: TRBD1
v_call: TRBV7-9
clone_size: .
j_call: TRBJ1-6
cdr3_aa: CASSGGDSSSYNSPLHF
cdr3_nt: TGTGCCAGCAGCGGAGGGGACAGCAGCTCCTATAATTCACCCCTCCACTTT

d_call: .
v_call: TRBV18
clone_size: once
j_call: TRBJ2-2
cdr3_aa: CASSRTTGELFF
cdr3_nt: TGTGCCAGCTCACGGACGACCGGGGAGCTGTTTTTT

d_call: TRBD1
v_call: TRBV6-1
clone_size: .
j_call: TRBJ2-3
cdr3_aa: CASSGLRGDTQYF
cdr3_nt: TGTGCCAGCAGTGGACTCAGGGGGGATACGCAGTATTTT

d_call: .
v_call: TRBV6-1
clone_size: .
j_call: TRBJ1-2
cdr3_aa: CASSHTGTLYGYTF
cdr3_nt: TGTGCCAGCAGCCATACCGGGACATTATATGGCTACACCTTC

d_call: TRBD2
v_call: TRBV6-1
clone_size: .
j_call: TRBJ2-1
cdr3_aa: CACHSGGAYNEQFF
cdr3_nt: TGTGCCTGTCATAGCGGGGGGGCTTACAATGAGCAGTTCTTC

d_call: .
v_call: TRBV18
clone_size: .
j_call: TRBJ2-1
cdr3_aa: CASPPAPVASYNEQFF
cdr3_nt: TGTGCCAGCCCCCCGGCGCCAGTGGCATCCTACAATGAGCAGTTCTTC

d_call: TRBD1
v_call: TRBV5-4
clone_size: .
j_call: TRBJ2-7
cdr3_aa: CASSTPGQPSYEQYF
cdr3_nt: TGTGCCAGCAGCACACCGGGACAGCCGTCCTACGAGCAGTACTTC

d_call: TRBD1
v_call: TRBV7-6
clone_size: .
j_call: TRBJ1-5
cdr3_aa: CASSPGDRVWEPQHF
cdr3_nt: TGTGCCAGCAGCCCTGGGGACAGGGTATGGGAGCCCCAGCATTTT